This T cell receptor beta chain came from a study of graft-versus-host responses after intestinal transplantation. Comment on this clone: No antigen is known for it.

This table comes from immunoSEQ multiplex PCR, and its TCRdb copy is limited to in-frame clones, with some not included. The profile shows about 99,000 clones, roughly nine tenths of them singletons. Study-wide results and caveats: Marrow from the recipient contained GvH clones, some of which had appeared first in ileum or blood.

CDR3 length: 14 amino acids. Between the trimmed V and J ends, which lost 4 bases and 2 bases, there was a span of 13 bases. CDR1 SGHDT and CDR2 YYEEEE come from the germline V gene. V is TRBV5-6 and J is TRBJ2-7; D is perhaps TRBD1 (6 bases). This TCR was sampled from a human donor who received an intestinal transplant. Sequenced here: unstimulated CD4+ T cells sorted from spleen or lymph node cells, sampled before intestinal transplant. CDR3 loop: CASSAGQSPYEQYF. CDR3 DNA: TGTGCCAGCAGCGCTGGACAGTCCCCCTACGAGCAGTACTTC.